Listed here are 32 T cell receptor beta chains from one sample, sequenced in a study of T cell responses to AZD1222 COVID-19 vaccine. Data came from immunoSEQ multiplex PCR; TCRdb stores just in-frame clones and leaves some out. The table records under 200,000 clones, over 75% of them present only once. This sample comprised peripheral blood, obtained on day 0 of AZD1222 vaccination. The receptor set was obtained from an adult in good health.

This clone was detected once. The chain employs TRBV14 and TRBJ2-3; the D is unclear. This CDR3 region has 14 residues. The V end lost 1 base, the J end lost 2 bases, and 7 bases lay between the germline ends. The germline CDR1 and CDR2 sequences are SGHDN and FVKESK. The CDR3 nucleotides read TGTGCCAGCAGCCAAGCTTGGGTCACAGATACGCAGTATTTT. It is translated as CASSQAWVTDTQYF.

This clone showed up just once. CDR3 nucleotides: TGTGCCAGCAGCCAAGAGATCGCAAAGGGCCATGAGCAGTTCTTC. Translated: CASSQEIAKGHEQFF. The chain is built from TRBV3-1 (or the pseudogene TRBV3-2) and TRBJ2-1; D gene unclear. Trimming took 0 bases from V and 8 from J, leaving 14 bases between them. This CDR3 contains 15 residues. In germline, CDR1 is LGHDT, CDR2 YNNKEL (reference sequence).

The genes are TRBV7-2 and TRBJ2-1, with D possibly being TRBD2 (6 bases). The V gene lost 2 bases and the J gene lost 3 bases, with 14 bases spanning the gap. The length of the CDR3 is 16 residues. In germline, CDR1 is SGHTA, CDR2 FQGNSA. The CDR3 coding sequence is TGTGCCAGCAGCTTAATTGGGCGGGGCTTCTACAATGAGCAGTTCTTC. It encodes CASSLIGRGFYNEQFF.

This chain connects TRBV30 to TRBJ1-2; possible D gene TRBD1, 5 bases. From germline, CDR1 is GTSNPN and CDR2 SVGIG (reference sequence). This CDR3 has 12 residues. V dropped 4 bases and J dropped 5 bases, with 11 bases sitting between them. CDR3: CAWTGFRYGYTF. For the CDR3, the DNA is TGTGCCTGGACAGGGTTTCGGTATGGCTACACCTTC.

The gene calls are TRBV6-5 and TRBJ1-5; D is unclear. CDR1 is MNHEY, CDR2 SVGAGI, per germline. The CDR3 extends over 14 amino acids. The V and J ends lost 0 bases and 5 bases respectively, with 8 bases between them. Here the CDR3 DNA reads TGTGCCAGCAGTTACTCCCTGGTCGATCAGCCCCAGCATTTT. It encodes CASSYSLVDQPQHF.

The J gene is TRBJ1-2, the V gene TRBV6-5; D might be TRBD1 (6 bases). V lost 6 bases and J 0 bases, leaving 11 bases between the germline ends. There are 14 residues in the CDR3. CDR1 is MNHEY and CDR2 is SVGAGI in the germline V gene. The CDR3 is CASSAGDSNYGYTF. CDR3 nucleotide sequence: TGTGCCAGCAGCGCAGGGGATTCTAACTATGGCTACACCTTC.

The chain couples TRBV5-1 to TRBJ2-2; 8 bases align to TRBD2. Germline values: CDR1 SGHRS, CDR2 YFSETQ. The CDR3 is 15 amino acids. J lost 5 bases, V lost 1 base, and 4 bases had no gene match. CDR3 nucleotides: TGCGCCAGCAGCTTGACTAGCGGAGTAACCGGGGAGCTGTTTTTT. Translation gives CASSLTSGVTGELFF. Based on the CDR3 plus reference TRBV5-1 and TRBJ2-2, the full variable domain is KAGVTQTPRYLIKTRGQQVTLSCSPISGHRSVSWYQQTPGQGLQFLFEYFSETQRNKGNFPGRFSGRQFSNSRSEMNVSTLELGDSALYLCASSLTSGVTGELFFGEGSRLTVL.

The chain joins TRBV5-8 to TRBJ1-3, with TRBD1 matching 10 bases. The CDR3 totals 15 residues. Germline CDR1 is SGHTS and CDR2 is YDEGEE. The J segment lost 5 bases and the V segment lost 4 bases, leaving 6 bases of the junction unmatched. The CDR3 protein is CASSPGTGVRNTIYF. The CDR3 bases are TGTGCCAGCAGCCCCGGGACAGGGGTTAGAAACACCATATATTTT.

The chain employs TRBV7-8 and TRBJ1-4, with TRBD1 as a possible D gene (6 bases). Trimming removed 0 bases at V and 5 bases at J, with 10 bases between. CDR1 is SGHVS, CDR2 FQNEAQ, per germline. This CDR3 has 15 residues. Here the CDR3 reads CASSLATGSNEKLFF. In DNA, the CDR3 is TGTGCCAGCAGCTTAGCCACAGGGAGCAATGAAAAACTGTTTTTT.

For the CDR3, the DNA is TGTGCCAGCAGGACAGTTAACACCGGGGAGCTGTTTTTT. It is translated as CASRTVNTGELFF. The chain is built from TRBV6-5 and TRBJ2-2, with a weak D call TRBD1 (5 bases). The CDR3 sequence is 13 residues long. Per the germline V gene, CDR1 is MNHEY and CDR2 is SVGAGI. Trimming left V 6 bases short and J 2 bases short, with 7 bases between.

The J gene is TRBJ1-5, the V gene TRBV6-5; 7 bases map to TRBD1. V shed 5 bases, J shed 6 bases, and the junction held 1 base outside the gene matches. The CDR3 consists of 12 residues. In germline, CDR1 is MNHEY, CDR2 SVGAGI. CDR3 in DNA: TGTGCCAGCAGTACAGGGGCTCAGCCCCAGCATTTT. Its protein product is CASSTGAQPQHF.

This clone was detected ten times or more. V gene TRBV5-4 combines with J gene TRBJ1-1; 10 nucleotides line up with TRBD1. V lost 0 bases, J lost 11 bases, and 13 bases stayed unmatched. Per the germline V gene, CDR1 is SGHNT and CDR2 is YYREEE (reference sequence). CDR3 length: 16 amino acids. The chain's CDR3 is CASSLEGDRGRRMAFF. The CDR3 DNA sequence: TGTGCCAGCAGCTTGGAGGGGGACAGGGGACGAAGGATGGCTTTCTTT.

The rearrangement links TRBV3-1 (or the pseudogene TRBV3-2) to TRBJ2-3; 9 positions match TRBD1. Trimming took 1 base from V and 3 from J; bases not matched to a gene: 8. Looked up from germline, CDR1 is LGHDT and CDR2 is YNNKEL (reference sequence). This CDR3 has 17 residues. The CDR3 DNA reads TGTGCCAGCAGCCAAGTGGGCAGGACAGGGGTTACAGATACGCAGTATTTT. It translates to CASSQVGRTGVTDTQYF.

The V call is TRBV9, the J call TRBJ1-2, with D unresolved. This CDR3 is built from 13 residues. The V gene's germline CDR1 is SGDLS and CDR2 YYNGEE. The V end lost 0 bases, the J end lost 1 base, and 4 bases lay between the germline ends. The DNA of the CDR3 is TGTGCCAGCAGCGTAGGCAGTAACTATGGCTACACCTTC. Amino acid sequence: CASSVGSNYGYTF.

The chain has TRBV10-3 and TRBJ2-7; no firm D call. V was clipped by 8 bases and J by 0 bases, with 14 bases between them. Germline V gene lookup returns CDR1 ENHRY and CDR2 SYGVKD. The CDR3 is 14 residues long. Written as DNA, the CDR3 is TGTGCCATCTCCGGCGCACTCAGCTCCTACGAGCAGTACTTC. The encoded protein is CAISGALSSYEQYF.

The V call is TRBV6-1, the J call TRBJ2-3, with D hard to call. CDR1 is MNHNS, CDR2 SASEGT, per germline. Between the trimmed V and J ends, which lost 0 bases and 5 bases, there was a span of 9 bases. CDR3 length: 14 residues. The CDR3 DNA sequence: TGTGCCAGCAGTGAAGCAGGGTTGATAGATACGCAGTATTTT. Translation gives CASSEAGLIDTQYF.

The V gene is TRBV5-1, the J gene TRBJ2-5; no clear D gene. Germline V gene sequence: CDR1 SGHRS, CDR2 YFSETQ. The length of the CDR3 is 13 residues. Trimming shortened V by 5 bases and J by 2 bases, and 10 bases separated the two germline ends. The CDR3 region has the DNA TGCGCCAGCAGTGTTGAAGGACAAGAGACCCAGTACTTC. The encoded protein is CASSVEGQETQYF.

The chain has TRBV9 and TRBJ1-1, with D possibly matching TRBD1 (5 bases). Germline V gives CDR1 SGDLS, CDR2 YYNGEE. V was pared by 4 bases and J by 3 bases, with 10 bases between. The CDR3 loop spans 13 amino acids. The CDR3 sequence is CASSPPGDTEAFF. CDR3 sequence (DNA): TGTGCCAGCAGCCCTCCGGGGGACACTGAAGCTTTCTTT.

The J gene is TRBJ2-5, the V gene TRBV7-3; D is ambiguous. Germline V gene lookup returns CDR1 SGHTA and CDR2 FQGTGA. The CDR3 runs to 13 residues. V was clipped by 1 base and J by 5 bases, with 8 bases between them. DNA of the CDR3: TGTGCCAGCAGCTTAAGGTCAGGCGAGACCCAGTACTTC. This sequence encodes CASSLRSGETQYF.

This clone was seen only once. The chain employs TRBV28 and TRBJ1-6; maybe TRBD1 (5 bases). From germline, CDR1 is MDHEN and CDR2 SYDVKM. The CDR3 is made up of 16 amino acids. V shed 3 bases and J shed 0 bases, with 9 bases lying between them. The CDR3 protein is CASSFGGVSYNSPLHF. CDR3 bases: TGTGCCAGCAGTTTTGGGGGGGTCTCCTATAATTCACCCCTCCACTTT.

The rearrangement links TRBV19 to TRBJ2-5; tentative D call: TRBD1 (5 bases). This CDR3 comprises 14 residues. CDR1 and CDR2 (germline): LNHDA, SQIVND (reference sequence). Between the trimmed V and J ends, which lost 5 bases and 3 bases, there was a span of 13 bases. This CDR3 reads CASSSQGHEETQYF. DNA for the CDR3: TGTGCCAGTAGTTCTCAGGGCCACGAAGAGACCCAGTACTTC.

This CDR3 reads CASSLLGVQGGGYTF. The CDR3 DNA sequence: TGTGCCAGCAGCCTTCTGGGGGTCCAGGGTGGGGGCTACACCTTC. The rearrangement joins TRBV4-2 to TRBJ1-2; weak D call: TRBD1 (5 bases). Germline V gene data show CDR1 as LGHNA and CDR2 as YNFKEQ. This CDR3 contains 15 residues. V was trimmed by 4 bases and J by 8 bases, leaving 20 bases between them.

The chain uses TRBV30 and TRBJ1-3, with D possibly TRBD1 on 6 matching bases. The CDR3 totals 14 residues. V lost 4 bases, J lost 1 base, and 11 bases lay in between. In germline, CDR1 is GTSNPN, CDR2 SVGIG (reference sequence). CDR3 bases: TGTGCCTGGACACCAGGGGTTTCTGGAAACACCATATATTTT. Protein sequence: CAWTPGVSGNTIYF.

V and J are TRBV2 and TRBJ2-7; 8 positions agree with TRBD1. The ends lost 6 bases at V and 3 bases at J; junction bases unmatched: 7. Germline V gives CDR1 SNHLY, CDR2 FYNNEI. The CDR3 sequence is 14 residues long. Here the CDR3 reads CASRAGTGRYEQYF. As DNA, the CDR3 is TGTGCCAGCAGGGCCGGGACAGGCCGCTACGAGCAGTACTTC. The full variable domain, rest sourced from reference TRBV2 and TRBJ2-7, is EPEVTQTPSHQVTQMGQEVILRCVPISNHLYFYWYRQILGQKVEFLVSFYNNEISEKSEIFDDQFSVERPDGSNFTLKIRSTKLEDSAMYFCASRAGTGRYEQYFGPGTRLTVT.

J is TRBJ2-3 and V is TRBV6-5; possible D gene TRBD1, 5 bases. The germline V and J ends were trimmed by 7 bases and 3 bases, with 14 bases remaining between them. Germline V gene data show CDR1 as MNHEY and CDR2 as SVGAGI. The CDR3 is made up of 14 amino acids. Written as DNA, the CDR3 is TGTGCCAGCACCAAGGTGGGGCCGACAGATACGCAGTATTTT. This codes for CASTKVGPTDTQYF.

J is TRBJ1-5 and V is TRBV12-3 or TRBV12-4; unclear D gene. Trimming cost V 6 bases and J 5 bases, with 11 bases left between them. The CDR3 contains 13 residues. DNA for the CDR3: TGTGCCAGCAGGGCCGGTTGGGATCAGCCCCAGCATTTT. This gives the protein CASRAGWDQPQHF.

This chain uses TRBV18 with TRBJ2-5; D is unresolved. CDR1 and CDR2 (germline): KGHSH, LQKENI. This CDR3 is built from 12 residues. The V and J ends lost 2 bases and 3 bases respectively, with 4 bases between them. The CDR3 region is CASSPWKETQYF. The CDR3 coding sequence is TGTGCCAGCTCACCATGGAAAGAGACCCAGTACTTC. Combining the CDR3 with reference TRBV18 and TRBJ2-5 gives the whole variable domain NAGVMQNPRHLVRRRGQEARLRCSPMKGHSHVYWYRQLPEEGLKFMVYLQKENIIDESGMPKERFSAEFPKEGPSILRIQQVVRGDSAAYFCASSPWKETQYFGPGTRLLVL.

The chain uses TRBV6-5 and TRBJ1-4; D is unclear. The CDR3 has 14 residues. CDR1 is MNHEY, CDR2 SVGAGI, per germline. The V gene lost 2 bases and the J gene lost 8 bases, with 12 bases spanning the gap. The CDR3 loop reads CASSYNGEGEKLFF. CDR3 nucleotide sequence: TGTGCCAGCAGTTACAATGGGGAAGGGGAAAAACTGTTTTTT.

The rearrangement joins TRBV7-2 to TRBJ1-1; no firm D call. The germline gives CDR1 SGHTA, CDR2 FQGNSA. V lost 5 bases and J lost 5, with 6 bases in between. This CDR3 has 11 residues. The CDR3 spells CASSPYTEAFF. The CDR3 region has the DNA TGTGCCAGCAGCCCTTATACTGAAGCTTTCTTT.

The chain joins TRBV3-1 (or the pseudogene TRBV3-2) to TRBJ1-5; possibly TRBD1 for D (5 bases). CDR3 length: 14 residues. V lost 1 base to trimming and J lost 4 bases, with 8 bases between them. Germline loops: CDR1 LGHDT, CDR2 YNNKEL (reference sequence). CDR3 loop: CASSQGAGNQPQHF. For the CDR3, the DNA is TGTGCCAGCAGCCAAGGGGCAGGGAATCAGCCCCAGCATTTT.

V is TRBV3-1 (or the pseudogene TRBV3-2) and J is TRBJ2-7, with D tentatively TRBD1 (5 bases). V was shortened by 0 bases and J by 6 bases, with 9 bases between the two germline ends. The CDR3 length is 13 residues. Per germline, CDR1 LGHDT and CDR2 YNNKEL (reference sequence). The CDR3 loop reads CASSQDTGSEQYF. DNA for the CDR3: TGTGCCAGCAGCCAAGATACAGGTAGCGAGCAGTACTTC.

A single count supports this clone. V and J are TRBV18 and TRBJ1-1; D ambiguous. There are 14 residues in the CDR3. CDR1 is KGHSH and CDR2 is LQKENI in the germline V gene. The V end was cut by 1 base, the J end by 1 base, with 7 bases between. The CDR3 is CASSPRQENTEAFF. CDR3 DNA sequence: TGTGCCAGCTCACCACGGCAAGAGAACACTGAAGCTTTCTTT.